The 15 T cell receptor beta chains below all came from one sample that was sequenced in a study of patients and donors after allogeneic stem cell transplantation. TCRdb used MiXCR to reprocess the RT-PCR reads, holding one entry per CDR3 protein. In the table there are around 200,000 distinct CDR3 sequences, more than 35% of which are singletons. The source material was blood, either unsorted or a sorted T cell fraction (not recorded which). The receptors here all came from a human donor who was either an allogeneic HSCT recipient or a stem cell or donor lymphocyte infusion donor (not recorded which). It is not recorded whose cells these are; they may come from a transplant donor.

V usage is TRBV9 and J usage is TRBJ2-1, with 9 nucleotides matching TRBD1. The V gene's germline CDR1 is SGDLS and CDR2 YYNGEE. After removal of 0 bases from V and 7 bases from J, the junction contained 5 bases not matched to a gene. This CDR3 spans 15 amino acids. The CDR3 DNA is TGTGCCAGCAGCGTAGGGGACAGGGAGGGGAATGAGCAGTTCTTC. Protein product: CASSVGDREGNEQFF. Supplemented by reference TRBV9 and TRBJ2-1, the full variable domain reads DSGVTQTPKHLITATGQRVTLRCSPRSGDLSVYWYQQSLDQGLQFLIQYYNGEERAKGNILERFSAQQFPDLHSELNLSSLELGDSALYFCASSVGDREGNEQFFGPGTRLTVL.

The rearrangement joins TRBV24-1 to TRBJ2-1, with 11 bases matching TRBD2. This CDR3 is 15 amino acids long. V lost 7 bases, J lost 6 bases, and 7 bases stayed unmatched. Germline values: CDR1 KGHDR, CDR2 SFDVKD. This CDR3 is CATSPGTSGRNEQFF. CDR3 in DNA: TGTGCCACCAGCCCCGGGACTAGCGGCCGCAATGAGCAGTTCTTC.

This clonotype has just a few counts. The chain links TRBV6-1 to TRBJ2-1; D is unclear. The germline V gene encodes CDR1 MNHNS and CDR2 SASEGT. V lost 6 bases, J lost 1 base, and 13 bases lay in between. The CDR3 is 15 residues long. CDR3 in DNA: TGTGCCAGCAGCGTTACACGGAATTCCTACAATGAGCAGTTCTTC. This codes for CASSVTRNSYNEQFF.

This clonotype was picked up a small number of times. J is TRBJ1-6 and V is TRBV12-3 or TRBV12-4; D is unresolved. The V end was cut by 8 bases, the J end by 4 bases, with 12 bases between. This CDR3 contains 14 residues. CDR3 bases: TGTGCCAGCTCCCAGACGACTTATAATTCACCCCTCCACTTT. Encoded protein: CASSQTTYNSPLHF.

J is TRBJ1-4 and V is TRBV20-1, with D tentatively TRBD1 (6 bases). Trimming stripped 5 bases from V and 6 bases from J, with 22 bases between. CDR3 length: 16 amino acids. Germline values: CDR1 DFQATT, CDR2 SNEGSKA (reference sequence). The CDR3 nucleotides read TGCAGTGCTCCACACCCTACGGGGGGGCCACATGAAAAACTGTTTTTT. It codes for CSAPHPTGGPHEKLFF.

This clonotype was seen a handful of times. The chain recombines TRBV10-3 with TRBJ1-1; D call uncertain. V was cut by 2 bases and J by 4 bases, with 17 bases left in between. The CDR3 totals 16 residues. CDR1 is ENHRY, CDR2 SYGVKD, per germline. CDR3 nucleotide sequence: TGTGCCATCAGTGAGGTAGCAGGCCTTATGCCCACTGAAGCTTTCTTT. Its protein product is CAISEVAGLMPTEAFF.

The chain combines TRBV7-6 with TRBJ1-2; 8 bases are a match to TRBD1. CDR1 and CDR2 (germline): SGHVS, FNYEAQ. The length of the CDR3 is 11 residues. The ends lost 3 bases at V and 10 bases at J; junction bases unmatched: 1. CDR3 amino acids: CASSLGQDYTF. CDR3 in DNA: TGTGCCAGCAGCTTGGGACAGGACTACACCTTC.

The chain combines TRBV5-1 with TRBJ1-2, with D perhaps TRBD1 (6 bases). V shed 5 bases and J shed 2 bases, with 16 bases lying between them. Looked up from germline, CDR1 is SGHRS and CDR2 is YFSETQ. This CDR3 spans 15 amino acids. The CDR3 region has the DNA TGCGCCAGCAGTGGGGAAGGGGACACAAACTATGGCTACACCTTC. As protein: CASSGEGDTNYGYTF.

CDR3 residues: CASSEFTAPYSPLHF. CDR3 DNA: TGTGCCAGCAGTGAATTCACGGCCCCATATTCACCCCTCCACTTT. The genes are TRBV6-1 and TRBJ1-6; D gene unclear. V was cut by 2 bases and J by 8 bases, with 13 bases left in between. Germline V gene lookup returns CDR1 MNHNS and CDR2 SASEGT. This CDR3 comprises 15 residues.

This clonotype showed up just a few times. CDR3 region: CAAPAGDTEAFF. The CDR3 coding sequence is TGTGCCGCCCCGGCGGGTGACACTGAAGCTTTCTTT. This rearrangement joins TRBV7-9 to TRBJ1-1; D call uncertain. The length of the CDR3 is 12 residues. Trimming shortened V by 11 bases and J by 3 bases, and 13 bases separated the two germline ends. Germline lookup yields CDR1 SEHNR and CDR2 FQNEAQ (reference sequence).

This rearrangement joins TRBV20-1 to TRBJ2-7; D is undetermined. Trimming pared 3 bases from V and 3 bases from J, leaving 9 bases between. The germline gives CDR1 DFQATT, CDR2 SNEGSKA (reference sequence). The CDR3 extends over 12 amino acids. This CDR3 reads CSASVRNYEQYF. CDR3 nucleotides: TGCAGTGCTAGCGTCAGAAACTACGAGCAGTACTTC.

The chain combines TRBV7-9 with TRBJ2-7, with D maybe TRBD2 (5 bases). CDR3 length: 16 amino acids. Germline V gene lookup returns CDR1 SEHNR and CDR2 FQNEAQ (reference sequence). V shed 5 bases and J shed 2 bases, with 19 bases lying between them. The DNA for the CDR3 is TGTGCCAGCAGCCCCCCGACCGGGGTGGGGACCTACGAGCAGTACTTC. It specifies CASSPPTGVGTYEQYF.

V usage is TRBV5-5 and J usage is TRBJ2-5, with D perhaps matching TRBD1 (5 bases). The germline CDR1 and CDR2 sequences are SGHKS and YYEKEE (reference sequence). The CDR3 runs to 14 residues. V lost 2 bases, J lost 5 bases, and 13 bases lay in between. CDR3 region: CASSFLQGSETQYF. In DNA, the CDR3 is TGTGCCAGCAGCTTCCTCCAGGGATCGGAGACCCAGTACTTC. Full variable domain (remainder filled in from reference TRBV5-5 and TRBJ2-5): DAGVTQSPTHLIKTRGQQVTLRCSPISGHKSVSWYQQVLGQGPQFIFQYYEKEERGRGNFPDRFSARQFPNYSSELNVNALLLGDSALYLCASSFLQGSETQYFGPGTRLLVL.

The chain uses TRBV20-1 and TRBJ2-2; no clear D gene. Germline CDR1 DFQATT, CDR2 SNEGSKA (reference sequence). CDR3 length: 17 amino acids. Between the trimmed V and J ends, which lost 0 bases and 1 base, there was a span of 15 bases. CDR3 sequence: CSARDMETKWNTGELFF. The CDR3, as DNA: TGCAGTGCTAGAGATATGGAGACAAAGTGGAACACCGGGGAGCTGTTTTTT.

This rearrangement joins TRBV28 to TRBJ2-1, with 8 bases fitting TRBD2. The CDR3 consists of 15 residues. Trimming cost V 4 bases and J 6 bases; bases outside gene matches: 8. Per the germline V gene, CDR1 is MDHEN and CDR2 is SYDVKM. DNA of the CDR3: TGTGCCAGCAGTTCGGCCAGCGGGGGTCCCAATGAGCAGTTCTTC. Translated: CASSSASGGPNEQFF. The variable domain in full, with the rest retrieved from reference TRBV28 and TRBJ2-1, is DVKVTQSSRYLVKRTGEKVFLECVQDMDHENMFWYRQDPGLGLRLIYFSYDVKMKEKGDIPEGYSVSREKKERFSLILESASTNQTSMYLCASSSASGGPNEQFFGPGTRLTVL.